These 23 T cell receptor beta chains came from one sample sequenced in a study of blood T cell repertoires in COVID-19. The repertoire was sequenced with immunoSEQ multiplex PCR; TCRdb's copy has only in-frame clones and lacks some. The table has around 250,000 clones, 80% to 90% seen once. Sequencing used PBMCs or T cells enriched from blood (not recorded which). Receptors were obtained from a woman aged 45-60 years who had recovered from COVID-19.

CDR3 DNA sequence: TGTGCCAGCAGCTCCCCCTGGACAGGGAACTATGGCTACACCTTC. It yields the protein CASSSPWTGNYGYTF. The chain employs TRBV5-6 and TRBJ1-2; TRBD1 aligns across 8 bases. The germline gives CDR1 SGHDT, CDR2 YYEEEE. The CDR3 has 15 amino acids. After removal of 3 bases from V and 2 bases from J, the junction contained 6 bases not matched to a gene. The variable domain in full, completed from reference TRBV5-6 and TRBJ1-2, reads DAGVTQSPTHLIKTRGQQVTLRCSPKSGHDTVSWYQQALGQGPQFIFQYYEEEERQRGNFPDRFSGHQFPNYSSELNVNALLLGDSALYLCASSSPWTGNYGYTFGSGTRLTVV.

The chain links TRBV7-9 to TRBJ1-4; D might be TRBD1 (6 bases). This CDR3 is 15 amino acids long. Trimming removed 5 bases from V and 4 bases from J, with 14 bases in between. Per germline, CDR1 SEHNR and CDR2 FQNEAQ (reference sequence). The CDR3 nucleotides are TGTGCCAGCAGCACCGGACAGACCATTAATGAAAAACTGTTTTTT. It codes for CASSTGQTINEKLFF. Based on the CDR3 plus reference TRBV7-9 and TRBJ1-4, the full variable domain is DTGVSQNPRHKITKRGQNVTFRCDPISEHNRLYWYRQTLGQGPEFLTYFQNEAQLEKSRLLSDRFSAERPKGSFSTLEIQRTEQGDSAMYLCASSTGQTINEKLFFGSGTQLSVL.

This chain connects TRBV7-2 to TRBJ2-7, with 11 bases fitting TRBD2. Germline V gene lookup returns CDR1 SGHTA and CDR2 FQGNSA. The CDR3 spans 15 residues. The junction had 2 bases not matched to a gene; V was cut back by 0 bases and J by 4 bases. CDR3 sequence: CASSLAGLAVYEQYF. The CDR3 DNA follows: TGTGCCAGCAGCTTAGCGGGACTAGCGGTATACGAGCAGTACTTC. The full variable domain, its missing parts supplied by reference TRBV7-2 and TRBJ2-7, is GAGVSQSPSNKVTEKGKDVELRCDPISGHTALYWYRQSLGQGLEFLIYFQGNSAPDKSGLPSDRFSAERTGGSVSTLTIQRTQQEDSAVYLCASSLAGLAVYEQYFGPGTRLTVT.

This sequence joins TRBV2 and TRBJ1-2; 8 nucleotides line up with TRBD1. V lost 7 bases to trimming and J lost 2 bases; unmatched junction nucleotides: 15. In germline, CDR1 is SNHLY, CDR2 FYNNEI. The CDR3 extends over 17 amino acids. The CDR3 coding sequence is TGTGCCAGCAAGCAGGTGCGGTCGGACAGGGCCAACTATGGCTACACCTTC. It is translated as CASKQVRSDRANYGYTF.

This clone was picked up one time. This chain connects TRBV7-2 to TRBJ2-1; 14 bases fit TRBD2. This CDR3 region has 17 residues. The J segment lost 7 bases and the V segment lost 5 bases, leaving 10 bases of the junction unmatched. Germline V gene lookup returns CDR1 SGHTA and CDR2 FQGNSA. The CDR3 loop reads CASSQRLAGGPANEQFF. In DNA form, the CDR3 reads TGTGCCAGCAGCCAACGACTAGCGGGAGGGCCAGCAAATGAGCAGTTCTTC. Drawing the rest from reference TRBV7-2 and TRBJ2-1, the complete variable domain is GAGVSQSPSNKVTEKGKDVELRCDPISGHTALYWYRQSLGQGLEFLIYFQGNSAPDKSGLPSDRFSAERTGGSVSTLTIQRTQQEDSAVYLCASSQRLAGGPANEQFFGPGTRLTVL.

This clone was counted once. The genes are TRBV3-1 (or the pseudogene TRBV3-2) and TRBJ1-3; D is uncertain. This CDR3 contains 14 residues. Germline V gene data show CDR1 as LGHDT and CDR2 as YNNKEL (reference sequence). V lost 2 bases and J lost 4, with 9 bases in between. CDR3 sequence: CASSQFGFGNTIYF. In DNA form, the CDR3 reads TGTGCCAGCAGCCAATTCGGGTTCGGAAACACCATATATTTT.

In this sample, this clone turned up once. The chain's CDR3 is CASSDPRGVLSGNTIYF. Here the CDR3 DNA reads TGTGCCAGCAGTGATCCGCGGGGGGTTCTCTCTGGAAACACCATATATTTT. The rearrangement uses TRBV2 and TRBJ1-3; the D gene is possibly TRBD1 (5 bases). The CDR3 is 17 amino acids. The V and J ends lost 3 bases and 0 bases respectively, with 15 bases between them. Germline assignment: CDR1 SNHLY and CDR2 FYNNEI.

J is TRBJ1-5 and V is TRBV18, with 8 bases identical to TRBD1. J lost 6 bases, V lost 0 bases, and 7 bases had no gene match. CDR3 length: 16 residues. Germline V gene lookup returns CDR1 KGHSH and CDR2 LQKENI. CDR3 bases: TGTGCCAGCTCACCACCGGTGGGGACAGGTTTTCAGCCCCAGCATTTT. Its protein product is CASSPPVGTGFQPQHF.

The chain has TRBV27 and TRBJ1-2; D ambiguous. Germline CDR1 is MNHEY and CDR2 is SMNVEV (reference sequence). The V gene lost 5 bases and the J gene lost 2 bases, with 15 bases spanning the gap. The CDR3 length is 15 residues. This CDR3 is CASSPPGRANYGYTF. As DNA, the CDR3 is TGTGCCAGCAGTCCCCCCGGGAGGGCCAACTATGGCTACACCTTC.

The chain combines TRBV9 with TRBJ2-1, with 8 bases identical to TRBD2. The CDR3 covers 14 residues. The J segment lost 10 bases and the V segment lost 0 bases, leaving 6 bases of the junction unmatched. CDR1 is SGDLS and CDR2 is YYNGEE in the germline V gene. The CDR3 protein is CASSVALSGGEQFF. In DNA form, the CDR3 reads TGTGCCAGCAGCGTAGCTTTAAGCGGGGGAGAGCAGTTCTTC.

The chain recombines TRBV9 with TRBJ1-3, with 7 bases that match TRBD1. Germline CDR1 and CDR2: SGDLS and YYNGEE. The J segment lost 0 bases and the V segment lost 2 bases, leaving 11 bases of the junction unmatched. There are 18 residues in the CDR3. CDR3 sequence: CASSVLTTGTSSGNTIYF. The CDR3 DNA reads TGTGCCAGCAGCGTGCTGACGACAGGGACTAGCTCTGGAAACACCATATATTTT.

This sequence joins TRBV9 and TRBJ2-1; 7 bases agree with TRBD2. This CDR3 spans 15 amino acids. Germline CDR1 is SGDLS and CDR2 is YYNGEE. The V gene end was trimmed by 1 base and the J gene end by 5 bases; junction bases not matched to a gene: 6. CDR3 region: CASSVRRERNNEQFF. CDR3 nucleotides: TGTGCCAGCAGCGTAAGGCGGGAGCGGAACAATGAGCAGTTCTTC.

CDR3 residues: CASSLIGRGFYNSPLHF. Here the CDR3 DNA reads TGTGCCAGCAGCTTGATCGGCAGGGGGTTCTATAATTCACCCCTCCACTTT. The genes are TRBV5-5 and TRBJ1-6, with TRBD1 matching over 7 bases. The CDR3 runs to 17 residues. V lost 1 base and J lost 3; bases outside the gene matches: 7. Germline values: CDR1 SGHKS, CDR2 YYEKEE (reference sequence).

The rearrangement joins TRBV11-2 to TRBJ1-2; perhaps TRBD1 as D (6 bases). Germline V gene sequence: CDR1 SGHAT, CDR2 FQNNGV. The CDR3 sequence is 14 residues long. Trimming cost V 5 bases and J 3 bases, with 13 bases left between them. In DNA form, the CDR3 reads TGTGCCAGCAGCCGCCGGGACACAGACTATGGCTACACCTTC. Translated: CASSRRDTDYGYTF.

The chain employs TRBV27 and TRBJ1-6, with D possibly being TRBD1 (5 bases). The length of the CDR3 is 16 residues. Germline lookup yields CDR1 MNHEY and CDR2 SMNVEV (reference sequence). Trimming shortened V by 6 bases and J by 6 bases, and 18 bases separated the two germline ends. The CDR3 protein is CASRGPRGRANSPLHF. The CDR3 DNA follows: TGTGCCAGCAGGGGACCTCGGGGGAGGGCTAATTCACCCCTCCACTTT.

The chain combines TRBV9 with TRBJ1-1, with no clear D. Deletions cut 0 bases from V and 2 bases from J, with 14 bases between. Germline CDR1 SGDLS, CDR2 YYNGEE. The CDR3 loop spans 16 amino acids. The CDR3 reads CASSVGENRRNTEAFF. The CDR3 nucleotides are TGTGCCAGCAGCGTAGGGGAGAACAGAAGAAACACTGAAGCTTTCTTT. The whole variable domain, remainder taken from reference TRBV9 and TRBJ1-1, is DSGVTQTPKHLITATGQRVTLRCSPRSGDLSVYWYQQSLDQGLQFLIQYYNGEERAKGNILERFSAQQFPDLHSELNLSSLELGDSALYFCASSVGENRRNTEAFFGQGTRLTVV.

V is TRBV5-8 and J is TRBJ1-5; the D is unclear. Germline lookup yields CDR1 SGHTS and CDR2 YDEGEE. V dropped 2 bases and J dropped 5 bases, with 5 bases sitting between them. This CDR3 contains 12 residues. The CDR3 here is CASSFGHQPQHF. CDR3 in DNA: TGTGCCAGCAGCTTTGGGCATCAGCCCCAGCATTTT.

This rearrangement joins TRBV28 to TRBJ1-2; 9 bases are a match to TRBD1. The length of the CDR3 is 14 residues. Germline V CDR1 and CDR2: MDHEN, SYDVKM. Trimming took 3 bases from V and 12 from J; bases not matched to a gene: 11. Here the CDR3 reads CASSFPPGQGSNTF. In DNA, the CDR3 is TGTGCCAGCAGTTTTCCTCCGGGACAGGGTAGTAACACCTTC.

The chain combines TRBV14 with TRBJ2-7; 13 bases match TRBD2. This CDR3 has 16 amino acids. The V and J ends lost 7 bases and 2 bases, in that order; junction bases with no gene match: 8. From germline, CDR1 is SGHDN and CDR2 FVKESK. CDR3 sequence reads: CASTQGTSGDPYEQYF. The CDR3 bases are TGTGCCAGCACACAGGGGACTAGCGGGGACCCCTACGAGCAGTACTTC.

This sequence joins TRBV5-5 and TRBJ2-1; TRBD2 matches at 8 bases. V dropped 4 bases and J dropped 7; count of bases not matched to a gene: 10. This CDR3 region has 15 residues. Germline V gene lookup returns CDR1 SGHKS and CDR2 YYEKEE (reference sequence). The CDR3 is CASSEREGRWNEQFF. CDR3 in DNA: TGTGCCAGCAGCGAACGGGAGGGCCGCTGGAATGAGCAGTTCTTC.

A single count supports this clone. CDR3 sequence: CAMSWTGENEQFF. Here the CDR3 DNA reads TGTGCCATGAGCTGGACAGGGGAGAATGAGCAGTTCTTC. J is TRBJ2-1 and V is TRBV10-3; 9 bases fit TRBD1. J lost 7 bases, V lost 9 bases, and 7 bases had no gene match. Germline V gene sequence: CDR1 ENHRY, CDR2 SYGVKD. This CDR3 comprises 13 residues.

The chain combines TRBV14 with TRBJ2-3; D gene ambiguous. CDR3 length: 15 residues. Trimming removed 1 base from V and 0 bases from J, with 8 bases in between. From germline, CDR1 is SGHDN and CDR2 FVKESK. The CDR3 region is CASSQVTPSTDTQYF. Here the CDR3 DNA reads TGTGCCAGCAGCCAAGTGACTCCTAGCACAGATACGCAGTATTTT. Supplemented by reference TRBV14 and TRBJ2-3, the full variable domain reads EAGVTQFPSHSVIEKGQTVTLRCDPISGHDNLYWYRRVMGKEIKFLLHFVKESKQDESGMPNNRFLAERTGGTYSTLKVQPAELEDSGVYFCASSQVTPSTDTQYFGPGTRLTVL.

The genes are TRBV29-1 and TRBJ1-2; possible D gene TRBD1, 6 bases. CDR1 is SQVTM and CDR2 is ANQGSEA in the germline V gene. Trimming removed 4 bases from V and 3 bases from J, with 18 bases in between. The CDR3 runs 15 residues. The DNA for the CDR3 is TGCAGCGTTGGGACAGCCGGCCGAAATTACTATGGCTACACCTTC. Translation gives CSVGTAGRNYYGYTF. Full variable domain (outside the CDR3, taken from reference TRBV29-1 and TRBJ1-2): SAVISQKPSRDICQRGTSLTIQCQVDSQVTMMFWYRQQPGQSLTLIATANQGSEATYESGFVIDKFPISRPNLTFSTLTVSNMSPEDSSIYLCSVGTAGRNYYGYTFGSGTRLTVV.